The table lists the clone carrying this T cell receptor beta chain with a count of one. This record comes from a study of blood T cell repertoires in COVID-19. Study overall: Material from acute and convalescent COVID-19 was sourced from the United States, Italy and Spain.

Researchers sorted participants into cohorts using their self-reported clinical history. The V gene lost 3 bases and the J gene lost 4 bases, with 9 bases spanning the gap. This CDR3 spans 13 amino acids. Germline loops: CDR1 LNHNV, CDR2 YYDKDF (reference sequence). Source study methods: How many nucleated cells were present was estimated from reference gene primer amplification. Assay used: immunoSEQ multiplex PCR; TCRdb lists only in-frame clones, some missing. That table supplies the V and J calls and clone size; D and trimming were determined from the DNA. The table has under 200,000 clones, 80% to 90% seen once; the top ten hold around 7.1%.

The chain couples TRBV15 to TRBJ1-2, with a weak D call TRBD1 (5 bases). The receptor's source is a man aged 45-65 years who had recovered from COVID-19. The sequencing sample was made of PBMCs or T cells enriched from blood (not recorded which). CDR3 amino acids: CATSSLDSYGYTF. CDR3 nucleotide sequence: TGTGCCACCAGCAGTTTAGACAGCTATGGCTACACCTTC.